Listed here are 19 T cell receptor beta chains from one sample, sequenced in a study of T cells in Graves' hyperthyroidism and ophthalmopathy. Template material for amplifying TCR beta CDR3 regions consisted of RNA transcripts. Using the HTBI primer set, a first-round RT-PCR was run on the TCR CDR3. Each CDR3 protein is one row after TCRdb ran MiXCR on the multiplex PCR reads. Of approximately 600,000 distinct CDR3 sequences detected, more than 13% appear once; the ten largest clones hold roughly 7%. Specimen: blood. All receptors derive from a woman aged 18-29 years with Graves' ophthalmopathy.

Comments on this clonotype: A read error is possible here, since a much larger clone lies one base away. The gene calls are TRBV29-1 and TRBJ2-5, with 7 bases fitting TRBD2. Germline-derived CDR1 and CDR2 are SQVTM and ANQGSEA. The CDR3 runs 13 residues. CDR3 sequence: CGVEDHGRETQYF. The CDR3 nucleotides read TGCGGCGTTGAAGATCACGGGAGGGAGACCCAGTACTTC.

This clonotype was found many times. The chain joins TRBV6-2 or TRBV6-3 to TRBJ2-3; 7 nucleotides match TRBD2. Germline V lookup: CDR1 MNHEY, CDR2 SVGEGT. The CDR3 has 13 residues. V dropped 10 bases and J dropped 2; count of bases not matched to a gene: 6. The CDR3 reads CATTSASTDTQYF. In nucleotides, the CDR3 is TGTGCCACCACTAGCGCATCCACAGATACGCAGTATTTT.

This clonotype was counted only a few times. Written as DNA, the CDR3 is TGTGCCAGCAGTGGACAGGTCGGGAACACCATATATTTT. Protein sequence: CASSGQVGNTIYF. This chain connects TRBV2 to TRBJ1-3; a possible D gene is TRBD1 (6 bases). The V gene lost 4 bases and the J gene lost 7 bases, with 11 bases spanning the gap. The CDR3 is 13 amino acids. Germline V gene data show CDR1 as SNHLY and CDR2 as FYNNEI.

The chain uses TRBV12-3 or TRBV12-4 and TRBJ2-7; TRBD1 might be the D (6 bases). This CDR3 comprises 12 residues. CDR3 protein: CVSGQRTYEQYF. In DNA form, the CDR3 reads TGTGTCTCAGGACAGAGAACCTACGAGCAGTACTTC.

This clonotype was observed a few times. The rearrangement joins TRBV5-1 to TRBJ1-2, with 7 positions matching TRBD1. With 4 bases clipped from V and 8 bases from J, the junction kept 14 bases outside the gene matches. Germline assignment: CDR1 SGHRS and CDR2 YFSETQ. There are 15 residues in the CDR3. The CDR3 coding sequence is TGCGCCAGCAGCCCTCGGACAGGAGCGGTCTTGGGCTACACCTTC. This gives the protein CASSPRTGAVLGYTF.

This clonotype was found many times. This chain connects TRBV30 to TRBJ1-4, with D uncertain. V shed 5 bases and J shed 4 bases, with 11 bases lying between them. The CDR3 has 13 residues. Germline V gives CDR1 GTSNPN, CDR2 SVGIG (reference sequence). The CDR3 spells CAWAQQVNEKLFF. The CDR3 DNA reads as TGTGCCTGGGCCCAACAAGTTAATGAAAAACTGTTTTTT.

This clonotype was seen at least ten times. The chain carries TRBV7-2 and TRBJ1-1, with 7 positions matching TRBD1. The germline gives CDR1 SGHTA, CDR2 FQGNSA. Trimming cost V 0 bases and J 4 bases; bases outside gene matches: 5. This CDR3 contains 15 residues. The CDR3 is CASSLALEGATEAFF. DNA for the CDR3: TGTGCCAGCAGCTTAGCGCTGGAGGGGGCCACTGAAGCTTTCTTT. Full variable domain (remainder filled in from reference TRBV7-2 and TRBJ1-1): GAGVSQSPSNKVTEKGKDVELRCDPISGHTALYWYRQSLGQGLEFLIYFQGNSAPDKSGLPSDRFSAERTGGSVSTLTIQRTQQEDSAVYLCASSLALEGATEAFFGQGTRLTVV.

The chain employs TRBV27 and TRBJ2-7; a weak D match, TRBD2 (6 bases). CDR1 is MNHEY, CDR2 SMNVEV, per germline (reference sequence). Trimming cost V 3 bases and J 7 bases, with 16 bases left between them. The CDR3 length is 14 residues. CDR3 residues: CASSFLAGIQEQYF. The CDR3 DNA follows: TGTGCCAGCAGTTTTCTTGCGGGAATCCAAGAGCAGTACTTC.

This clonotype was found a few times. The V gene is TRBV7-3, the J gene TRBJ2-3; 14 bases map to TRBD2. The CDR3 totals 18 residues. The germline gives CDR1 SGHTA, CDR2 FQGTGA. V lost 3 bases to trimming and J lost 4 bases; unmatched junction nucleotides: 9. In DNA form, the CDR3 reads TGTGCCAGCAGCTTCCGACTAGCGGGAGGGCCGGAGGCAGATACGCAGTATTTT. Amino acids: CASSFRLAGGPEADTQYF.

This clonotype was seen repeatedly, ten times or more. V usage is TRBV6-1 and J usage is TRBJ1-4; D is uncertain. Trimming stripped 5 bases from V and 0 bases from J, with 16 bases between. Germline V gene lookup returns CDR1 MNHNS and CDR2 SASEGT. This CDR3 comprises 17 residues. The CDR3 bases are TGTGCCAGCAGTTACAGCGTCAGCCCTGCAACTAATGAAAAACTGTTTTTT. This gives the protein CASSYSVSPATNEKLFF.

This clonotype was counted at least ten times. V gene TRBV7-9 combines with J gene TRBJ2-3; TRBD1 matches at 7 bases. V gave up 4 bases and J gave up 5 bases; unmatched junction bases: 3. The CDR3 totals 13 residues. The germline CDR1 and CDR2 sequences are SEHNR and FQNEAQ (reference sequence). CDR3 amino acids: CASSWDRGDTQYF. CDR3 nucleotide sequence: TGTGCCAGCAGCTGGGACAGAGGAGATACGCAGTATTTT.

In its sample, this clonotype was seen many times. The chain carries TRBV7-9 and TRBJ2-3; 9 nucleotides match TRBD2. Germline lookup yields CDR1 SEHNR and CDR2 FQNEAQ (reference sequence). V shed 11 bases and J 3 bases; nucleotides not matched to a gene: 6. The CDR3 length is 13 residues. The CDR3 DNA is TGTGCCGGATTAGCGGGAGAAACAGATACGCAGTATTTT. Translating gives CAGLAGETDTQYF.

The chain couples TRBV6-1 to TRBJ1-5, with a weak D call TRBD1 (5 bases). The germline CDR1 and CDR2 sequences are MNHNS and SASEGT. This CDR3 contains 14 residues. The ends were cut back, 7 bases at V and 6 bases at J, with 16 bases in the middle. The CDR3 sequence: CASKAGGGIQPQHF. The CDR3 DNA reads as TGTGCCAGCAAAGCGGGGGGTGGGATTCAGCCCCAGCATTTT.

The table lists this clonotype with many counts. The DNA of the CDR3 is TGTGCCATCAGTGAGTCAGGCAGCACAGATACGCAGTATTTT. Translation: CAISESGSTDTQYF. The J gene is TRBJ2-3, the V gene TRBV10-3; D is ambiguous. Germline V gene sequence: CDR1 ENHRY, CDR2 SYGVKD. CDR3 size: 14 residues. Deletions cut 0 bases from V and 0 bases from J, with 4 bases between.

This clonotype was recorded at least ten times. The rearrangement links TRBV20-1 to TRBJ2-1; 8 bases map to TRBD2. This CDR3 comprises 15 residues. Germline values: CDR1 DFQATT, CDR2 SNEGSKA (reference sequence). Losses at the gene ends were 4 bases for V and 4 bases for J; bases not matched to a gene: 9. CDR3 residues: CSAKLPAGVYNEQFF. CDR3 DNA: TGCAGTGCTAAGCTCCCAGCGGGAGTATACAATGAGCAGTTCTTC.

This clonotype was seen ten or more times. V and J are TRBV7-2 and TRBJ2-7; 7 nucleotides agree with TRBD1. In germline, CDR1 is SGHTA, CDR2 FQGNSA. The length of the CDR3 is 14 residues. V trimming: 4 bases; J trimming: 3 bases; junction bases outside the gene matches: 6. CDR3 bases: TGTGCCAGCAGCTCGGGACAGACCATCTACGAGCAGTACTTC. This encodes CASSSGQTIYEQYF.

This clonotype was seen a handful of times. The chain couples TRBV20-1 to TRBJ2-2; perhaps TRBD2 as D (5 bases). This CDR3 region has 16 residues. Germline CDR1 and CDR2: DFQATT and SNEGSKA (reference sequence). The V end lost 0 bases, the J end lost 5 bases, and 16 bases lay between the germline ends. The DNA of the CDR3 is TGCAGTGCTAGAGAGGGAGCGTACCGAGGAACCGGGGAGCTGTTTTTT. Protein sequence: CSAREGAYRGTGELFF.

This clonotype was picked up a small number of times. The chain couples TRBV11-3 to TRBJ1-2; 8 bases fit TRBD1. CDR1 is SGHNT and CDR2 is YENEEA in the germline V gene. Trimming cost V 1 base and J 5 bases; bases outside gene matches: 12. There are 17 residues in the CDR3. The CDR3 region is CASSLVLWPGGPYGYTF. The CDR3 region has the DNA TGTGCCAGCAGCTTAGTTCTTTGGCCAGGGGGCCCGTATGGCTACACCTTC.

This clonotype has ten or more counts. This chain connects TRBV20-1 to TRBJ2-3, with 10 bases matching TRBD2. The CDR3 totals 15 residues. After removal of 5 bases from V and 2 bases from J, the junction contained 7 bases not matched to a gene. Germline CDR1 and CDR2: DFQATT and SNEGSKA (reference sequence). The DNA of the CDR3 is TGCAGTGCTGAACCCGGACTAGCGGCCACAGATACGCAGTATTTT. Translation gives CSAEPGLAATDTQYF.